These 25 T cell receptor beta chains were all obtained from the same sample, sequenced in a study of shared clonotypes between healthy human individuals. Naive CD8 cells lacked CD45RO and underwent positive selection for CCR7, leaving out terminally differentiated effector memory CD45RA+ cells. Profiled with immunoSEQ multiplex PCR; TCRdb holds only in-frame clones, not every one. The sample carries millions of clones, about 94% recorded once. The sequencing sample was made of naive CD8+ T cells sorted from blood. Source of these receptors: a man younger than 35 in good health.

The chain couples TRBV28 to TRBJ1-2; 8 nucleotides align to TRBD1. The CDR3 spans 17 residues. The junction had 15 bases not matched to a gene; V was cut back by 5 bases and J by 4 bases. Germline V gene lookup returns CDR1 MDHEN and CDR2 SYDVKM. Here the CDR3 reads CASSTQRGQGAIYGYTF. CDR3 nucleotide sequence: TGTGCCAGCAGTACTCAACGCGGACAGGGTGCGATCTATGGCTACACCTTC.

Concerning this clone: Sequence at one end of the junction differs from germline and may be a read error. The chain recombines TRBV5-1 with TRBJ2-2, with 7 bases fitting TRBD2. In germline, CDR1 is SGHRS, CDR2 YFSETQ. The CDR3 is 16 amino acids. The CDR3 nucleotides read TGCGCCAGTAGCTTGTGGAGCGGGGATGAATCCGGGGAGCTGTTTTTT. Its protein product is CASSLWSGDESGELFF.

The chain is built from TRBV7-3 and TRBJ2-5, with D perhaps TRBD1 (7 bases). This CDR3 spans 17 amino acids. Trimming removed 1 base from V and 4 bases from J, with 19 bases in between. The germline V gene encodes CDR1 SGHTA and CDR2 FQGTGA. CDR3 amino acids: CASSLNSGRGRTETQYF. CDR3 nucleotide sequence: TGTGCCAGCAGCTTAAATAGCGGCAGGGGGAGAACAGAGACCCAGTACTTC.

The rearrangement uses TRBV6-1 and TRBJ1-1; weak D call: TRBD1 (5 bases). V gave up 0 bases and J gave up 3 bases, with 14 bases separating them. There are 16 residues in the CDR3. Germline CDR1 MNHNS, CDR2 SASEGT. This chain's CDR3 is CASSEASEGWDTEAFF. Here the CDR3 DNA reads TGTGCCAGCAGTGAAGCCTCCGAGGGGTGGGACACTGAAGCTTTCTTT.

CDR3 DNA sequence: TGTGCCAGCAGTACGGACCGCTATACGCAGTATTTT. Its protein is CASSTDRYTQYF. The chain is built from TRBV27 and TRBJ2-3; D gene uncertain. CDR1 MNHEY and CDR2 SMNVEV come from the germline V gene (reference sequence). Trimming removed 5 bases from V and 7 bases from J, with 10 bases in between. This CDR3 spans 12 amino acids.

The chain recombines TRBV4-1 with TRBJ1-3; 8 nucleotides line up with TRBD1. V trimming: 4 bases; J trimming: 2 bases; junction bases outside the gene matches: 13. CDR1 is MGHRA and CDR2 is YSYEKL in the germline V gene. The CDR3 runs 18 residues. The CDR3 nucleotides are TGCGCCAGCAGCCCAGGGATGGGGACAGGATTCCCTGGAAACACCATATATTTT. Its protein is CASSPGMGTGFPGNTIYF.

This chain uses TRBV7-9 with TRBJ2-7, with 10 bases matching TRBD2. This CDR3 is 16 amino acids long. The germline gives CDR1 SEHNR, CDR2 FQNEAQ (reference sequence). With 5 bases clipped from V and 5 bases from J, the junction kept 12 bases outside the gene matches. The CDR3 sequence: CASSPTLAGVSHEQYF. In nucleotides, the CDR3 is TGTGCCAGCAGCCCGACTCTAGCGGGAGTTTCCCACGAGCAGTACTTC.

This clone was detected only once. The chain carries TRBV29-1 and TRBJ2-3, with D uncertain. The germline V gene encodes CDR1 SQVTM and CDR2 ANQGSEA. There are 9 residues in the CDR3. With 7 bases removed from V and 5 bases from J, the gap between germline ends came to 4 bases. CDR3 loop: CSAGDTQYF. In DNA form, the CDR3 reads TGCAGCGCCGGAGATACGCAGTATTTT.

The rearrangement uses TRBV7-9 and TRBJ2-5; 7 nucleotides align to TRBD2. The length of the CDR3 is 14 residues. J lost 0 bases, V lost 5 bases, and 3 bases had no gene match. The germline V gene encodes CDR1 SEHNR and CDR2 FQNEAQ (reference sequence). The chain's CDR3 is CASSPGTNQETQYF. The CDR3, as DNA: TGTGCCAGCAGCCCCGGGACTAACCAAGAGACCCAGTACTTC.

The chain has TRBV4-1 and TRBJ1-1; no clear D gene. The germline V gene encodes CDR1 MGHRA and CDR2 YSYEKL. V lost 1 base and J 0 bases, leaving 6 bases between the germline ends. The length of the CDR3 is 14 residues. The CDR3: CASSQVSVNTEAFF. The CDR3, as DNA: TGCGCCAGCAGCCAAGTATCGGTGAACACTGAAGCTTTCTTT.

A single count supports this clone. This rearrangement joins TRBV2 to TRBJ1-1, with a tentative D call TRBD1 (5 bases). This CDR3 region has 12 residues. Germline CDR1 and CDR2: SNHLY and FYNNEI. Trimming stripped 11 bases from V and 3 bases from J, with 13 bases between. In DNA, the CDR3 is TGTGCCGGCGGGACCGACCACACTGAAGCTTTCTTT. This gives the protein CAGGTDHTEAFF.

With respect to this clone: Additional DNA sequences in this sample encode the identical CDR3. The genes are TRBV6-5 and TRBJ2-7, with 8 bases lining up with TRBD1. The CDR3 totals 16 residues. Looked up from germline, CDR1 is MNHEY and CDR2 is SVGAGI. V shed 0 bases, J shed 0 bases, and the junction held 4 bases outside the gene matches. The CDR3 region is CASSYSSGQVSYEQYF. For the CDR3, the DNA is TGTGCCAGCAGTTACTCGTCGGGACAGGTCTCCTACGAGCAGTACTTC.

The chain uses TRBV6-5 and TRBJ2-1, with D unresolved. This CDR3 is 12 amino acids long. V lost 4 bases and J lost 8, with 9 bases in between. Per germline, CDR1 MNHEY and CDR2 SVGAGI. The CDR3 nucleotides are TGTGCCAGCAGTTTTAATGGGGATGAGCAGTTCTTC. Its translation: CASSFNGDEQFF.

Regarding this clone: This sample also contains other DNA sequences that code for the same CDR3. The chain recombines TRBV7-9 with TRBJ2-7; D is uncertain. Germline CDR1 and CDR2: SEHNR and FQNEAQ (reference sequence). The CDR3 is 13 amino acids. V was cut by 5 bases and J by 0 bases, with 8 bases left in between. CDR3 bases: TGTGCCAGCAGCCCCGAGAGCTCCTACGAGCAGTACTTC. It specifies CASSPESSYEQYF.

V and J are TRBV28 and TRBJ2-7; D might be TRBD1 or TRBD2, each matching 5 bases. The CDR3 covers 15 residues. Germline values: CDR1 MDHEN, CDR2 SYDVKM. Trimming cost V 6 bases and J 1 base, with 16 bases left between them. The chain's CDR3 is CASSTRPGSSYEQYF. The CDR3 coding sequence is TGTGCCAGCAGCACCCGGCCAGGGAGTTCCTACGAGCAGTACTTC. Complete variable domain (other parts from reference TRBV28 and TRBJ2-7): DVKVTQSSRYLVKRTGEKVFLECVQDMDHENMFWYRQDPGLGLRLIYFSYDVKMKEKGDIPEGYSVSREKKERFSLILESASTNQTSMYLCASSTRPGSSYEQYFGPGTRLTVT.

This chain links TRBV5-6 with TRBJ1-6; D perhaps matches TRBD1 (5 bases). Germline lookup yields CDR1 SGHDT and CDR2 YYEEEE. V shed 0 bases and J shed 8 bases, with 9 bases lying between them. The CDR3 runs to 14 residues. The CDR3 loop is CASSLATAYSPLHF. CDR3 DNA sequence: TGTGCCAGCAGCTTGGCGACAGCTTATTCACCCCTCCACTTT.

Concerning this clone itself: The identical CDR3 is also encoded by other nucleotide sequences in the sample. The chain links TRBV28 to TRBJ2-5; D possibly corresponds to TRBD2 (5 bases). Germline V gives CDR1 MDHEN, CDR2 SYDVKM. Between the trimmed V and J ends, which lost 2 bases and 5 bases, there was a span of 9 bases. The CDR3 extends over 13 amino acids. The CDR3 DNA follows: TGTGCCAGCAGTTTAGAGGGTCGGGAGACCCAGTACTTC. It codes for CASSLEGRETQYF.

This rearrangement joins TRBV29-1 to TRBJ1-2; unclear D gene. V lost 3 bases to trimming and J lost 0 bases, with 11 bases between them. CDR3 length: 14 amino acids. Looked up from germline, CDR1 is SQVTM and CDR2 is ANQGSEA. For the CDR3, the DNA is TGCAGCGTTGAGGATCCAGGAGCTAACTATGGCTACACCTTC. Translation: CSVEDPGANYGYTF.

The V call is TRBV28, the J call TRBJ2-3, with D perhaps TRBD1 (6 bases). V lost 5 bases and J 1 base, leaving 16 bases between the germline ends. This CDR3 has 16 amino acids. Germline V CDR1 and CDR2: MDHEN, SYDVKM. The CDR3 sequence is CASSDIGTFGTDTQYF. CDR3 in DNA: TGTGCCAGCAGTGATATCGGGACATTCGGCACAGATACGCAGTATTTT.

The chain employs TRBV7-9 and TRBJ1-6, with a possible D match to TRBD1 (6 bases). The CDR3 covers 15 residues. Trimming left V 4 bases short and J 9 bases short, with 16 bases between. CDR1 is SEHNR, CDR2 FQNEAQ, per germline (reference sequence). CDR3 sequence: CASSSRQVRGSPLHF. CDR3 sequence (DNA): TGTGCCAGCAGCTCCAGACAGGTTCGGGGTTCACCCCTCCACTTT.

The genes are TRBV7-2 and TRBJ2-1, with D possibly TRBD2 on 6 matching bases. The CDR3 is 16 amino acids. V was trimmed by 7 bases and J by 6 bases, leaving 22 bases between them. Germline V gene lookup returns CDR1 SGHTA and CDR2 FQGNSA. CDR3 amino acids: CASTSTSGLHSNEQFF. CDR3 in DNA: TGTGCCAGCACCTCCACTTCGGGACTCCACTCCAATGAGCAGTTCTTC.

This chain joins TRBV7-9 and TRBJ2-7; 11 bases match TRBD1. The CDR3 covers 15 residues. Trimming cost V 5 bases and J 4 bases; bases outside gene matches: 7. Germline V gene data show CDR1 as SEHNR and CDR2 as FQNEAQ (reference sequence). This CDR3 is CASSHPGQGGYEQYF. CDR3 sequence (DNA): TGTGCCAGCAGCCATCCGGGACAGGGGGGGTACGAGCAGTACTTC. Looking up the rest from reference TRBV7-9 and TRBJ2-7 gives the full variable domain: DTGVSQNPRHKITKRGQNVTFRCDPISEHNRLYWYRQTLGQGPEFLTYFQNEAQLEKSRLLSDRFSAERPKGSFSTLEIQRTEQGDSAMYLCASSHPGQGGYEQYFGPGTRLTVT.

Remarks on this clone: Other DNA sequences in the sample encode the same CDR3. Here the CDR3 reads CASSPGTGYEQYF. In DNA, the CDR3 is TGTGCCAGCAGCCCGGGGACGGGCTACGAGCAGTACTTC. The chain carries TRBV7-9 and TRBJ2-7; D is possibly TRBD1 or TRBD2 (5 bases each). Trimming stripped 5 bases from V and 3 bases from J, with 11 bases between. This CDR3 spans 13 amino acids. Germline assignment: CDR1 SEHNR and CDR2 FQNEAQ (reference sequence).

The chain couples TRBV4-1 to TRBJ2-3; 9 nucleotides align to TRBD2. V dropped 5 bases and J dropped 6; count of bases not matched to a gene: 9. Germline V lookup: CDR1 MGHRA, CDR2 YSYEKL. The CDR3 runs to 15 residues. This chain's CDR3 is CASSGPAGGLDTQYF. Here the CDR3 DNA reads TGCGCCAGCAGCGGTCCGGCGGGGGGGCTCGATACGCAGTATTTT.

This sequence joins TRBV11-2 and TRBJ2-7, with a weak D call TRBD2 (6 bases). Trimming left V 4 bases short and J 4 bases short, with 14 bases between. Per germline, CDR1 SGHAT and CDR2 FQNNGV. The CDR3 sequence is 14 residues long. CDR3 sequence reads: CASSSPGAYYEQYF. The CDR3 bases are TGTGCCAGCAGCTCCCCGGGAGCCTATTACGAGCAGTACTTC.